Following are 20 T cell receptor beta chains from one sample sequenced in a study of blood T cell repertoires in COVID-19. Data came from immunoSEQ multiplex PCR; TCRdb stores just in-frame clones and leaves some out. The sample records approximately 46,000 clones, 75% to 90% being singletons. The specimen was peripheral blood. All receptors derive from a human donor in a cohort sampled during active COVID-19.

The CDR3 DNA sequence: TGTGCCAGCAGGCAACCCGGGGCTAACTATGGCTACACCTTC. Its translation: CASRQPGANYGYTF. This chain joins TRBV6-5 and TRBJ1-2; D is unclear. The CDR3 length is 14 residues. Between the trimmed V and J ends, which lost 6 bases and 0 bases, there was a span of 11 bases. Germline CDR1 and CDR2: MNHEY and SVGAGI.

This clone is medium-sized in the sample. V and J are TRBV11-2 and TRBJ1-1, with 7 bases aligning to TRBD1. Germline CDR1 reads SGHAT; CDR2 reads FQNNGV. V gave up 2 bases and J gave up 0 bases; unmatched junction bases: 9. The CDR3 contains 17 residues. This chain's CDR3 is CASSLPTGALMNTEAFF. CDR3 bases: TGTGCCAGCAGCTTACCTACAGGGGCCCTCATGAACACTGAAGCTTTCTTT.

This clone appeared a single time. This chain joins TRBV5-6 and TRBJ1-1; TRBD1 is a possible D gene (6 bases). The CDR3 sequence is 14 residues long. The germline V and J ends were trimmed by 1 base and 5 bases, with 12 bases remaining between them. Germline V gene sequence: CDR1 SGHDT, CDR2 YYEEEE. The CDR3 sequence is CASSLRQVITEAFF. DNA for the CDR3: TGTGCCAGCAGCTTGAGACAGGTTATTACTGAAGCTTTCTTT.

This clone was counted only a few times. This chain links TRBV10-3 with TRBJ2-7, with D possibly TRBD1 on 5 matching bases. The germline gives CDR1 ENHRY, CDR2 SYGVKD. V lost 2 bases and J 4 bases, leaving 9 bases between the germline ends. CDR3 length equals 13 residues. CDR3 bases: TGTGCCATCAGTGAGGGGGCAAGGTACGAGCAGTACTTC. This encodes CAISEGARYEQYF.

The gene calls are TRBV19 and TRBJ1-5; perhaps TRBD1 as D (6 bases). V gave up 6 bases and J gave up 7 bases, with 19 bases separating them. This CDR3 has 15 amino acids. Germline V gene data show CDR1 as LNHDA and CDR2 as SQIVND (reference sequence). The DNA for the CDR3 is TGTGCCAGTAGCATGAGGACAGCCTGGGGACAGCCCCAGCATTTT. It codes for CASSMRTAWGQPQHF.

The chain is built from TRBV9 and TRBJ2-6, with D unresolved. Germline loops: CDR1 SGDLS, CDR2 YYNGEE. V lost 4 bases to trimming and J lost 16 bases, with 18 bases between them. The CDR3 contains 13 residues. CDR3 sequence: CASSSTRRVDLTF. CDR3 bases: TGTGCCAGCAGCTCCACGCGTCGGGTCGATCTGACTTTC.

This chain uses TRBV28 with TRBJ2-7; TRBD1 might be the D (6 bases). In germline, CDR1 is MDHEN, CDR2 SYDVKM. The CDR3 contains 14 residues. V lost 7 bases to trimming and J lost 2 bases, with 15 bases between them. The CDR3 reads CASISTGRTYEQYF. As DNA, the CDR3 is TGTGCCAGCATTAGCACAGGGCGAACCTACGAGCAGTACTTC.

The V gene is TRBV2, the J gene TRBJ1-2; 7 bases fit TRBD1. In germline, CDR1 is SNHLY, CDR2 FYNNEI. Trimming removed 7 bases from V and 3 bases from J; junction bases left unmatched: 8. The CDR3 spans 14 residues. The CDR3 spells CASILRTGYYGYTF. Here the CDR3 DNA reads TGTGCCAGCATCCTTAGGACAGGTTACTATGGCTACACCTTC.

V is TRBV7-2 and J is TRBJ1-5, with D possibly TRBD1 on 5 matching bases. Between the trimmed V and J ends, which lost 6 bases and 4 bases, there was a span of 25 bases. In germline, CDR1 is SGHTA, CDR2 FQGNSA. The CDR3 runs to 18 residues. CDR3 amino acids: CASRATSGWPRRNQPQHF. The CDR3 coding sequence is TGTGCCAGCAGAGCTACCTCAGGGTGGCCTCGTAGAAATCAGCCCCAGCATTTT.

The chain joins TRBV2 to TRBJ1-6; no reliable D call. The CDR3 contains 16 residues. Trimming took off 4 bases at V and 0 bases at J, with 10 bases between the two ends. Germline CDR1 SNHLY, CDR2 FYNNEI. The CDR3: CASSAQPSSYNSPLHF. In DNA form, the CDR3 reads TGTGCCAGCAGTGCACAGCCCAGCTCCTATAATTCACCCCTCCACTTT.

The rearrangement joins TRBV30 to TRBJ1-5; TRBD1 is a possible D gene (6 bases). The germline gives CDR1 GTSNPN, CDR2 SVGIG (reference sequence). Between the trimmed V and J ends, which lost 0 bases and 5 bases, there was a span of 17 bases. This CDR3 contains 16 residues. The CDR3 bases are TGTGCCTGGAGTGTAGGAGGACAGAGGGATTATCAGCCCCAGCATTTT. It specifies CAWSVGGQRDYQPQHF.

This clone was detected a few times. The rearrangement links TRBV5-4 to TRBJ2-7, with 9 bases fitting TRBD2. This CDR3 has 15 amino acids. Germline assignment: CDR1 SGHNT and CDR2 YYREEE (reference sequence). With 0 bases clipped from V and 1 base from J, the junction kept 2 bases outside the gene matches. CDR3 in amino acids: CASSLGGGASYEQYF. CDR3 nucleotide sequence: TGTGCCAGCAGCTTGGGCGGGGGGGCGTCCTACGAGCAGTACTTC.

This chain links TRBV5-1 with TRBJ1-1, with a tentative D call TRBD1 (6 bases). CDR3 length: 14 residues. The germline V gene has CDR1 SGHRS and CDR2 YFSETQ. V shed 0 bases and J shed 1 base, with 7 bases lying between them. The CDR3 region has the DNA TGCGCCAGCAGCTTGGAGGGACAGAACACTGAAGCTTTCTTT. Translation: CASSLEGQNTEAFF.

This clone has a single count. The V gene is TRBV2, the J gene TRBJ2-1; possibly TRBD1 for D (6 bases). Germline values: CDR1 SNHLY, CDR2 FYNNEI. The CDR3 is made up of 13 amino acids. Between the trimmed V and J ends, which lost 6 bases and 5 bases, there was a span of 11 bases. This CDR3 reads CASRDSTNNEQFF. The CDR3 nucleotides read TGTGCCAGCAGGGACAGCACGAACAATGAGCAGTTCTTC.

The rearrangement uses TRBV5-1 and TRBJ2-7; D is possibly TRBD2 (6 bases). In germline, CDR1 is SGHRS, CDR2 YFSETQ. V shed 4 bases and J shed 3 bases, with 11 bases lying between them. This CDR3 contains 13 residues. CDR3 bases: TGCGCCAGCAGCCCCGGGACTCTCTACGAGCAGTACTTC. Protein sequence: CASSPGTLYEQYF.

The J gene is TRBJ1-5, the V gene TRBV10-3; D is undetermined. From germline, CDR1 is ENHRY and CDR2 SYGVKD. The CDR3 covers 12 residues. V dropped 5 bases and J dropped 4 bases, with 6 bases sitting between them. The CDR3 nucleotides are TGTGCCATCAGTCAGACAAATCAGCCCCAGCATTTT. Protein: CAISQTNQPQHF.

Remarks on this clone: The sample holds other DNA sequences that translate to the same CDR3. The chain is built from TRBV7-9 and TRBJ1-5, with unresolved D. The V and J ends lost 3 bases and 0 bases respectively, with 3 bases between them. CDR1 SEHNR and CDR2 FQNEAQ come from the germline V gene (reference sequence). The CDR3 totals 13 residues. DNA for the CDR3: TGTGCCAGCAGCTTTTATAGCAATCAGCCCCAGCATTTT. It yields the protein CASSFYSNQPQHF.

As DNA, the CDR3 is TGTGCCAGCAGCTACGAGGGACAGCTGAACACTGAAGCTTTCTTT. It codes for CASSYEGQLNTEAFF. V gene TRBV5-8 combines with J gene TRBJ1-1, with TRBD1 identical over 7 bases. Germline V gives CDR1 SGHTS, CDR2 YDEGEE. V lost 3 bases and J lost 0; bases outside the gene matches: 5. The CDR3 contains 15 residues.

The CDR3 DNA sequence: TGTGCCAGCAGCCAAGAGGTAGGGGAAAATCAGCCCCAGCATTTT. Residues: CASSQEVGENQPQHF. The V gene is TRBV4-2, the J gene TRBJ1-5; TRBD1 is a possible D gene (5 bases). Per germline, CDR1 LGHNA and CDR2 YNFKEQ. The CDR3 is made up of 15 amino acids. V was cut by 0 bases and J by 4 bases, with 10 bases left in between.

This clone was picked up one time. The V call is TRBV29-1, the J call TRBJ1-1, with unresolved D. Per the germline V gene, CDR1 is SQVTM and CDR2 is ANQGSEA. Between the trimmed V and J ends, which lost 4 bases and 0 bases, there was a span of 15 bases. The CDR3 has 15 amino acids. CDR3 region: CSVVGRPPLNTEAFF. The CDR3 DNA reads as TGCAGCGTTGTGGGGAGACCCCCGTTGAACACTGAAGCTTTCTTT.